This T cell receptor beta chain was found in a study of shared clonotypes between healthy human individuals (dated by TCRdb to about 2020). Turning to the overall study: A couple of women and three men aged 18 to 49 years were included in the cohort. For each donor, CD4 naive and CD4 memory were each given three plates, CD8 naive was given two plates, and CD8 memory was given one plate. The study deeply sequenced blood TCR repertoires of five healthy adults to estimate repertoire size and the extent of clonotype sharing between individuals. Different laboratories and diverse techniques were used to prepare libraries and sequence TCR repertoires, to increase sequencing depth and limit assay-specific biases. Between about 0.9 and 8.9 billion PBMCs per donor were obtained by leukapheresis.

As for this clone: Its antigen is unknown. It has no much larger one-base neighbor in the sample; base qualities were not kept.

A distance of 12 bases separates the germline ends of V and J, which lose 3 bases and 0 bases respectively. The germline V gene specifies SGHTA as CDR1 and FQGNSA as CDR2. The CDR3 contains 15 residues, cysteine and phenylalanine counted. Left in the record is the CDR3 DNA by itself, 45 bases read in frame from the first base. Using the deep immunoSEQ assay, multiplex PCR amplified TCR CDR3 regions from genomic DNA. Genomic DNA extracted from each cell subset was distributed evenly over all wells of several immunoSEQ 96-well plates, and each plate served as one replicate. For sorted subsets, each replicate PCR was loaded with around 220 ng genomic DNA, equivalent to 25,000 to 30,000 T cell genomes. Purified libraries were measured with a Qubit 3.0 fluorometer, size-checked on a Bioanalyzer 2100, and measured again with the KAPA Library Quantification kit. Each immunoSEQ 96-well plate was sequenced on its own single-read 150-cycle Illumina NextSeq 550 flow cell. The original pipeline was this. Because only junctional sequences without quality scores were contained in the immunoSEQ output, filtering matching that applied to full-length reads could not be performed. Sequences were annotated with PyIR, a Python wrapper for IgBLAST v1.9, and V/J genes and CDR3 were assigned using IMGT germline references. Reads were filtered out if the reads had weak V/J assignments (E-value above 1e-6), no CDR3, stop codons, out-of-frame junctions, or ambiguous translated residues. V3J clonotypes were defined as sequences sharing an identical inferred V gene, J gene, and CDR3 amino acid sequence. Percentage overlap between repertoires was computed as shared unique clonotypes divided by the size of the smaller repertoire. Repertoire richness was assessed with RTK rarefaction, the Chao1 estimator, and Recon v2.1 estimates of unobserved clonotypes. Generation probabilities were computed with OLGA for all TCRbeta clonotypes obtained by the gDNA method from a few donors. TCRdb mirrors the immuneACCESS table, restricted to in-frame sequences. Some clones are absent from its copies; in checked studies, under half trace to an unresolved V gene, and the reason for the others is unknown. V and J calls and clone size are as listed in that table; D and trimming were resolved from the DNA. The sample has over a million clones on record, 98% to 99% of them singletons. In total, the top ten clones hold 0.3% to 0.45% of the sample.

Donors were healthy HIV-negative adults with no recently reported acute infections or vaccinations. Only Caucasian adults living in Nashville, Tennessee, USA were represented among the donors. CD4+ T cells were enriched through magnetic negative selection, after which naive cells were positively selected on CD45RA and the remaining negative fraction served as the memory subset. After blood collection by leukapheresis, PBMCs were isolated using Ficoll-Histopaque density gradient centrifugation and then cryopreserved in the vapor phase of liquid nitrogen. Purity and quantity of every magnetically sorted T cell population were checked by analytical flow cytometry. Genomic DNA was isolated from every sorted fraction and measured by UV absorbance on a Nanodrop 2000c. Here is what the overall study found, with its caveats: Based on pairwise subsampling, the degree of clonotype sharing among donors was expected to be affected by sequencing depth. Incomplete sequencing was indicated by rarefaction of sorted-subset datasets, despite the large sequencing depth. Sampling was restricted to blood, and TCR repertoires in tissues likely differ from the TCR repertoires found in blood. Compared with non-shared clonotypes, the clonotypes found in all four sorted-subset donors had higher generation probabilities. Larger estimated clonotype richness was generally found for naive subsets than for memory subsets. Because the study included only a small number of donors, the genetic and exposure-history diversity represented was limited. Sharing across a handful of donors was observed for about 5% of naive CD4, over 3% of naive CD8, about 2.5% of memory CD4, and roughly 0.43% of memory CD8 clonotypes.

This clonotype was obtained from a man aged 25-40 years in good health. The chain couples TRBV7-2 to TRBJ2-7, and the D gene may be TRBD1, 6 bases matching. The sequenced sample was naive CD4+ T cells sorted from blood. The meaning of the sample's cell subset or site label: CD45RA+ positively selected. The nucleotide sequence reads as follows: TGTGCCAGCAGCTTCGGGACACCATCCTCCTACGAGCAGTACTTC. Translated, it reads CASSFGTPSSYEQYF.